Reported below is one TCR beta chain. Germline CDR1 reads SGHNT; CDR2 reads YYREEE (reference sequence). V lost 4 bases to trimming and J lost 7 bases; unmatched junction nucleotides: 6. The CDR3 extends over 13 amino acids. These data originate in a study of blood T cell repertoires in COVID-19. Turning to the study itself: Spain, Italy and the United States supplied samples that represented acute and convalescent COVID-19. Nucleic acid was either cDNA or gDNA, and it came from T cells, B-cell-depleted T cells, or PBMCs.

Enrollment of patients from Seattle took place during active infection, with longitudinal follow-up. In the authors' workflow: Cell counts per sample came from amplifying reference gene primers. Sequencing was performed with immunoSEQ multiplex PCR; in TCRdb, only in-frame clones are kept and a portion is missing. The V and J calls and clone size were taken over from that table, and D and trimming were inferred from the DNA. Of 200,000 to 250,000 clones listed, around 86% are singletons. The sample comprised peripheral blood. This chain uses TRBV5-4 with TRBJ1-2; 8 bases align to TRBD1. The source of this sequence is a woman between 45 and 65 years old with COVID-19, enrolled during active disease. CDR3 bases: TGTGCCAGCAGCGCAGACAGGGGACCTGGCTACACCTTC. Translation gives CASSADRGPGYTF.